This T cell receptor beta chain was sequenced in a study of low-dose radiotherapy and immunotherapy resistance in tumors. This clonotype was detected many times. Regarding time point: after trial treatment. Treatment: LDRT plus nivolumab, ipilimumab, low-dose cyclophosphamide and aspirin (RACIN trial). Administered to the donors were nivolumab, ipilimumab, aspirin, low-dose cyclophosphamide and low-dose radiotherapy. Solid tumors that lacked tumor-infiltrating lymphocytes and were advanced were present in eligible patients. First-strand cDNA used TRAV- and TRBV-specific primers, covering alpha and beta chains. With a V-primer adapter and a constant-region primer, TCRs were amplified for about 20 PCR cycles. The authors amplified isolated mRNA by in vitro transcription. MiXCR was run by TCRdb on the reads, yielding one entry per CDR3 protein. The sample records roughly 100,000 distinct CDR3 sequences, 20% being singletons.

This sequence was found in a male donor with prostate cancer. Sample: PBMCs, taken after low-dose radiotherapy plus immunotherapy.

CDR3 sequence (DNA): TGTGCCAGCAGTGACCCGTTTCAAGTAGCCAAAAACATTCAGTACTTC. Its protein product is CASSDPFQVAKNIQYF. The chain couples TRBV6-1 to TRBJ2-4; D uncertain. From germline, CDR1 is MNHNS and CDR2 SASEGT. Trimming shortened V by 3 bases and J by 0 bases, and 12 bases separated the two germline ends. The CDR3 runs 16 residues.